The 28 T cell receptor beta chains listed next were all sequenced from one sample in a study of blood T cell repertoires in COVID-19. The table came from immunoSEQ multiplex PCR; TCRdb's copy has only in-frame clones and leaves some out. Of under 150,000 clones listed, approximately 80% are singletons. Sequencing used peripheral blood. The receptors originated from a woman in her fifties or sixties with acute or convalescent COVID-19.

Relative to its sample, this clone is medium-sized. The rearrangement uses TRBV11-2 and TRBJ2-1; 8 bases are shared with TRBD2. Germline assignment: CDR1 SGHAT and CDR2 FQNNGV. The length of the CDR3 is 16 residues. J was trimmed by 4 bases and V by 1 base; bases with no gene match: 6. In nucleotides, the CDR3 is TGTGCCAGCAGCTTAGTTCTCGCGGGGGGATACAATGAGCAGTTCTTC. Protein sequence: CASSLVLAGGYNEQFF.

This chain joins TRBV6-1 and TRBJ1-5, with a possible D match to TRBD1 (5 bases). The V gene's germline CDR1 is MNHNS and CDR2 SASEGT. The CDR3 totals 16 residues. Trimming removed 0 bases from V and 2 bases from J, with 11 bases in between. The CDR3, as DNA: TGTGCCAGCAGTGAAGCCGGAGGGGCTGGCAATCAGCCCCAGCATTTT. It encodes CASSEAGGAGNQPQHF.

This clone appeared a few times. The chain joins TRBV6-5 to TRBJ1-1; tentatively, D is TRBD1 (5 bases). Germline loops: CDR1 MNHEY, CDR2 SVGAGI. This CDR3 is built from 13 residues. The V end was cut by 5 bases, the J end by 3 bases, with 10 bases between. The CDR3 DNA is TGTGCCAGCAGTACCCAAGGGGACACTGAAGCTTTCTTT. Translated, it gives CASSTQGDTEAFF.

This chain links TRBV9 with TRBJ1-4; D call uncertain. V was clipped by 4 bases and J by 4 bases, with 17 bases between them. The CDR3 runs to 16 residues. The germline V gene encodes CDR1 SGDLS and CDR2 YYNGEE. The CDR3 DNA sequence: TGTGCCAGCAGCCCCCCACCGGACGGAGGTAATGAAAAACTGTTTTTT. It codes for CASSPPPDGGNEKLFF.

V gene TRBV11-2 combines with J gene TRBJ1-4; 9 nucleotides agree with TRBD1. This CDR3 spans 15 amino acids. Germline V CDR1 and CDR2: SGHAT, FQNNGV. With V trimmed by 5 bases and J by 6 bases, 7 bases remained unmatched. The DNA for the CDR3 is TGTGCCAGCAGCATACCGGGACAGGGATATGAAAAACTGTTTTTT. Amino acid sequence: CASSIPGQGYEKLFF.

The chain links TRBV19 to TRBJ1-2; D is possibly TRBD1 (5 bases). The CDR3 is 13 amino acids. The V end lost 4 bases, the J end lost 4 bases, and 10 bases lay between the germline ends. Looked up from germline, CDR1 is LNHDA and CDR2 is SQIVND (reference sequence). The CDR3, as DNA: TGTGCCAGTAGTACCCAGGGACTCTATGGCTACACCTTC. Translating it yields CASSTQGLYGYTF.

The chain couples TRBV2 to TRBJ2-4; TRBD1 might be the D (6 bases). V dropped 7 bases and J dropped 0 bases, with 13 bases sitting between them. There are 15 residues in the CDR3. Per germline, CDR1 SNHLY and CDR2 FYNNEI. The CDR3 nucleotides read TGTGCCAGCAAGGGGACACTCACAGCCAAAAACATTCAGTACTTC. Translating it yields CASKGTLTAKNIQYF.

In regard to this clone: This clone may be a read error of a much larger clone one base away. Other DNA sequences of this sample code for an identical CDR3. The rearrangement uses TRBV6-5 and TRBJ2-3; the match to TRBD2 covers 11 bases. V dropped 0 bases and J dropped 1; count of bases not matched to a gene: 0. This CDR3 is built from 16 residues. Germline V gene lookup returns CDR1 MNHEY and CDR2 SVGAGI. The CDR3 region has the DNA TGTGCCAGCAGTTACTCGACTAGCGGGGGCACAGATACGCAGTATTTT. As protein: CASSYSTSGGTDTQYF.

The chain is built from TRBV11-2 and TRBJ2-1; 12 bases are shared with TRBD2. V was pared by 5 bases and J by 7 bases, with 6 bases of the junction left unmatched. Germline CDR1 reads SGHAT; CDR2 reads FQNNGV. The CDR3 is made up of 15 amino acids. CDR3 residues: CASSRTSGGSNEQFF. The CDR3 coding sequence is TGTGCCAGCAGCAGAACTAGCGGGGGGAGTAATGAGCAGTTCTTC.

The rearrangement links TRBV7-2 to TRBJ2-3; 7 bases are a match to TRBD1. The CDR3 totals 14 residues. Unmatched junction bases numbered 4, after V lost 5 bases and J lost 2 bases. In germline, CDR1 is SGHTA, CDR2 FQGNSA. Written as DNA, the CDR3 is TGTGCCAGCAGCCCGGGACAGCTCACAGATACGCAGTATTTT. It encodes CASSPGQLTDTQYF.

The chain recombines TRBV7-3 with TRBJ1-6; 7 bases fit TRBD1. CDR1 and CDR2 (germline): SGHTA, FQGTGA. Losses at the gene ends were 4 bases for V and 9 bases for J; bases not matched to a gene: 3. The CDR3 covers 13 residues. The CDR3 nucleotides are TGTGCCAGCAGCTCCACAGGGGTTTCACCCCTCCACTTT. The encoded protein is CASSSTGVSPLHF.

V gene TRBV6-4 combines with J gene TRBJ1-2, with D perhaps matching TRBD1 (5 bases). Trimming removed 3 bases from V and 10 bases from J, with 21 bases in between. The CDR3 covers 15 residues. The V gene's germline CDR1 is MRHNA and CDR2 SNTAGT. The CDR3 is CASSEPTGAYPNYTF. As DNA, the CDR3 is TGTGCCAGCAGTGAGCCTACAGGAGCCTATCCTAACTACACCTTC.

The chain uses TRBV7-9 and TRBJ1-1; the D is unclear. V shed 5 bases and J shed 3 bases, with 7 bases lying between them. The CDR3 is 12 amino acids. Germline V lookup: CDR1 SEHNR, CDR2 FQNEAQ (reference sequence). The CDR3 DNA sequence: TGTGCCAGCAGCCTGAGGGACACTGAAGCTTTCTTT. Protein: CASSLRDTEAFF.

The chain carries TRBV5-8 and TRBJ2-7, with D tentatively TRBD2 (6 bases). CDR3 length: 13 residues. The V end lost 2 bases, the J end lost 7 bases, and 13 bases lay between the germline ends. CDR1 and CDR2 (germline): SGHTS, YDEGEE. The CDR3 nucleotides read TGTGCCAGCAGCTTTGGGATCCGGGGGGAGCAGTACTTC. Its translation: CASSFGIRGEQYF.

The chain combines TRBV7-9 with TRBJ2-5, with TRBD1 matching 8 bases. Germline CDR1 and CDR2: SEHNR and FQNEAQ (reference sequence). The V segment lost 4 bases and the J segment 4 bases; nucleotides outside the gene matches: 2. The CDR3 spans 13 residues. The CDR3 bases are TGTGCCAGCAGCTCCAGGGGGCTAGAGACCCAGTACTTC. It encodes CASSSRGLETQYF.

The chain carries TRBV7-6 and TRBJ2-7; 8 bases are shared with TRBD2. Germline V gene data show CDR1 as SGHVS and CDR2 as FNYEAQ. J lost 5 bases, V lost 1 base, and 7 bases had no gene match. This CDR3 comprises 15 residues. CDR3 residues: CASSLVGGGNHEQYF. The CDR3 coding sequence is TGTGCCAGCAGCTTAGTCGGGGGGGGCAATCACGAGCAGTACTTC. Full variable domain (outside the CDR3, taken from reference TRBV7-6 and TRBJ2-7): GAGVSQSPRYKVTKRGQDVALRCDPISGHVSLYWYRQALGQGPEFLTYFNYEAQQDKSGLPNDRFSAERPEGSISTLTIQRTEQRDSAMYRCASSLVGGGNHEQYFGPGTRLTVT.

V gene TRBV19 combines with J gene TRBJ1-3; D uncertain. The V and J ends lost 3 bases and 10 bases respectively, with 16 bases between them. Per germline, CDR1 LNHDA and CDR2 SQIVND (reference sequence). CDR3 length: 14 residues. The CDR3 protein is CASSILASQRTIYF. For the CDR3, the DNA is TGTGCCAGTAGTATCCTCGCCAGCCAGAGGACCATATATTTT.

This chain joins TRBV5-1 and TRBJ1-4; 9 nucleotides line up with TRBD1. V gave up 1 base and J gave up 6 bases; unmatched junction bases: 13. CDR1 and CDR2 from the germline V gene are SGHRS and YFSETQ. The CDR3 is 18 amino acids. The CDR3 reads CASSLLGTGTIVYEKLFF. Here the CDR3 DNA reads TGCGCCAGCAGCTTGTTGGGGACAGGGACGATTGTGTATGAAAAACTGTTTTTT.

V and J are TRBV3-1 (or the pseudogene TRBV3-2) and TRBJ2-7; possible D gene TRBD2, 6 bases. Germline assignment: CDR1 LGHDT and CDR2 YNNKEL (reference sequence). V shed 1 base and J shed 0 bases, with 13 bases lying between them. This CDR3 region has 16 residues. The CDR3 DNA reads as TGTGCCAGCAGCCAAGGGGTAGCGGAGAGCTCCTACGAGCAGTACTTC. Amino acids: CASSQGVAESSYEQYF.

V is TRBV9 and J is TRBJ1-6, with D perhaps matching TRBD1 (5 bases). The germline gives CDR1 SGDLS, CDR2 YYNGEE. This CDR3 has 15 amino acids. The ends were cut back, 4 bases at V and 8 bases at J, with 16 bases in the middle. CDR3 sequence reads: CASSKSGTDDSPLHF. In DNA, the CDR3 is TGTGCCAGCAGCAAATCAGGGACTGACGATTCACCCCTCCACTTT.

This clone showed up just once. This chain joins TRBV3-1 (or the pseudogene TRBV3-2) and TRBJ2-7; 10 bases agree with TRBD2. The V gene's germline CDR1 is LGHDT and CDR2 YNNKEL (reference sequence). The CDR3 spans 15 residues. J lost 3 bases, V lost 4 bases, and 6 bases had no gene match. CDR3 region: CASSLTSGDYYEQYF. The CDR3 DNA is TGTGCCAGCAGCCTTACTAGCGGGGATTACTACGAGCAGTACTTC.

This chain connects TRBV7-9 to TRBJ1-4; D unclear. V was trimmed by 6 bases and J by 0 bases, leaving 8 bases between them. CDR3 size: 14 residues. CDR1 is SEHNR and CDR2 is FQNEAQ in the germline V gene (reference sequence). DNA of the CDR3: TGTGCCAGCAGTTGGAGCTCAACTAATGAAAAACTGTTTTTT. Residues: CASSWSSTNEKLFF.

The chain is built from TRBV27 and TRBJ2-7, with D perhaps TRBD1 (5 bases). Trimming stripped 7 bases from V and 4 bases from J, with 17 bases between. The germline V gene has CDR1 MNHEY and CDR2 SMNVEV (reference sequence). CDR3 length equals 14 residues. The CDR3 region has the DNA TGTGCCAGCACAAGACAGCTTCGAACTTACGAGCAGTACTTC. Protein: CASTRQLRTYEQYF.

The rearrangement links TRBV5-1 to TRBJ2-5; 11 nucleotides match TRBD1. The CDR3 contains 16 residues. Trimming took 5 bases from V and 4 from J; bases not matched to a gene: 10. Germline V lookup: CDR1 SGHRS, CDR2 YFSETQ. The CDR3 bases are TGCGCCAGCAGTCTTACCGGGACAGGGGGAGTAGAGACCCAGTACTTC. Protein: CASSLTGTGGVETQYF.

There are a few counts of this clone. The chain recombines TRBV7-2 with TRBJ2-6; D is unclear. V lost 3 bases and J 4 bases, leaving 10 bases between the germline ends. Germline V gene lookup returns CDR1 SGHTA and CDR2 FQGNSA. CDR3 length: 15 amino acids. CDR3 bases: TGTGCCAGCAGCTTTAAGAGTTCGGGGGCCAACGTCCTGACTTTC. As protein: CASSFKSSGANVLTF.

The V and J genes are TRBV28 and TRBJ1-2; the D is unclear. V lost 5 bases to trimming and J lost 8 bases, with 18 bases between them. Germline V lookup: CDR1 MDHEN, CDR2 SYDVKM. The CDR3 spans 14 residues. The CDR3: CASSPSLGWEGYTF. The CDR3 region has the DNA TGTGCCAGCAGTCCCTCGCTGGGATGGGAGGGCTACACCTTC.

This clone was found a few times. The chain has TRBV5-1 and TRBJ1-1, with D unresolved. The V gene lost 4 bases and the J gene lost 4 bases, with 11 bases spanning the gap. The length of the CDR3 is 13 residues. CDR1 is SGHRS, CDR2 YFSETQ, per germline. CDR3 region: CASSEGSSTEAFF. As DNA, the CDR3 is TGCGCCAGCAGCGAGGGCAGCAGCACTGAAGCTTTCTTT. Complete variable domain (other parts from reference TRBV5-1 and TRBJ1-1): KAGVTQTPRYLIKTRGQQVTLSCSPISGHRSVSWYQQTPGQGLQFLFEYFSETQRNKGNFPGRFSGRQFSNSRSEMNVSTLELGDSALYLCASSEGSSTEAFFGQGTRLTVV.

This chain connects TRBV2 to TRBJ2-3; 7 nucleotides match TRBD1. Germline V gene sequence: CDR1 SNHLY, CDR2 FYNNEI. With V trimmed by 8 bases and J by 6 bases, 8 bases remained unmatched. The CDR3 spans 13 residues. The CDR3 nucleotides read TGTGCCAGCGTAAGGGGGCCGGGGGATACGCAGTATTTT. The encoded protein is CASVRGPGDTQYF.